Sequencing of this T cell receptor beta chain was carried out in a study of memory CD4+ T cells and cytomegalovirus serostatus. Germline CDR1 reads DFQATT; CDR2 reads SNEGSKA (reference sequence). The CDR3 has 11 residues. The sort gate was single viable CD3+CD4+CD8-CD45RO+ cells for memory CD4+ T cells. Donors' CMV status reflects serum IgG against pp150, pp28, p38, p52. Sequenced by immunoSEQ multiplex PCR; TCRdb stores in-frame clones only, minus some. Among 45,000 to 60,000 clones listed, roughly 72% were seen once. Input material: memory CD4+ T cells from blood. The J gene is TRBJ1-1, the V gene TRBV20-1; D is unresolved. The sequence was obtained from an adult in good health and CMV-seropositive. CDR3 in DNA: TGCAGCGGGGAACAGAACACTGAAGCTTTCTTT. Amino acids: CSGEQNTEAFF.